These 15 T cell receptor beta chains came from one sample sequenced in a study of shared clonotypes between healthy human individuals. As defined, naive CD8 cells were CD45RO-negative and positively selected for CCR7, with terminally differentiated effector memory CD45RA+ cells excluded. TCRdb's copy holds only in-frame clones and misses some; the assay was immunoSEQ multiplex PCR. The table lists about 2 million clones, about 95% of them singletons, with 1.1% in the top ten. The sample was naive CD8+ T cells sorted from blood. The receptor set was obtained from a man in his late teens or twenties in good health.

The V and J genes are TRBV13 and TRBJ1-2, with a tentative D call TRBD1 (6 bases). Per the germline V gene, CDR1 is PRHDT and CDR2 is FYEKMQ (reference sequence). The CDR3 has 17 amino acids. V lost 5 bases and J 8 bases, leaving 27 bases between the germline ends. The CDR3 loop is CASSPGGGGEMAGGYTF. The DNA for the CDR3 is TGTGCCAGCAGCCCGGGGGGCGGGGGCGAGATGGCGGGAGGCTACACCTTC.

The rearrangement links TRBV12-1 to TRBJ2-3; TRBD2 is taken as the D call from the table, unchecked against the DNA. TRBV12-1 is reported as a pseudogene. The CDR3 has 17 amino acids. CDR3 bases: TGTGCCAGCAGCTATTCCGGGACTAGCGGGAGGGCGGATACGCAGTATTTT. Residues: CASSYSGTSGRADTQYF.

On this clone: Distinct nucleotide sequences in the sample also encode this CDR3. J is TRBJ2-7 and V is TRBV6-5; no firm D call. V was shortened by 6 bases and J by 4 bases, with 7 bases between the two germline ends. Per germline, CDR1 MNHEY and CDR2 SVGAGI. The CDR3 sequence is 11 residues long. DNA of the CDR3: TGTGCCAGCAGCCAAGATTACGAGCAGTACTTC. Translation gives CASSQDYEQYF.

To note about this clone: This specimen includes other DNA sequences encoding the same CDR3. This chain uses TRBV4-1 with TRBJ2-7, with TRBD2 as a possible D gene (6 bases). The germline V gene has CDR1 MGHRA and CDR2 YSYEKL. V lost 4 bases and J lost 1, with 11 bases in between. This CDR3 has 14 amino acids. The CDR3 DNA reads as TGCGCCAGCAGCCCCTTTGGGGGGTCCTACGAGCAGTACTTC. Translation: CASSPFGGSYEQYF.

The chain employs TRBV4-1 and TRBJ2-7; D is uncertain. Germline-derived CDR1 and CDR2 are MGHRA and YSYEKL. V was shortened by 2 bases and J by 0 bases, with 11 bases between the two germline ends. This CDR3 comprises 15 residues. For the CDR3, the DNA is TGCGCCAGCAGCCAAACAGATCTTAGCTCCTACGAGCAGTACTTC. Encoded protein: CASSQTDLSSYEQYF.

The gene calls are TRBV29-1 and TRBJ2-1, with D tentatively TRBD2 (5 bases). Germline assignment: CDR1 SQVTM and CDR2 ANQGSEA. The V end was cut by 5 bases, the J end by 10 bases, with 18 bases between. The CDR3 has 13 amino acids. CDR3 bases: TGCAGCGTTAGGACTCCCCAACCCCTCGAGCAGTTCTTC. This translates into CSVRTPQPLEQFF.

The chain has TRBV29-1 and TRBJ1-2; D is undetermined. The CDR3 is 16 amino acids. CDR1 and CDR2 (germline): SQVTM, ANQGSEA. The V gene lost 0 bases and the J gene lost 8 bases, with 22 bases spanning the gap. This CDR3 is CSVEDRAGKANEGYTF. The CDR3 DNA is TGCAGCGTTGAAGATCGGGCGGGGAAGGCGAACGAGGGCTACACCTTC. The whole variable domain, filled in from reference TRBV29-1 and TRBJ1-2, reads SAVISQKPSRDICQRGTSLTIQCQVDSQVTMMFWYRQQPGQSLTLIATANQGSEATYESGFVIDKFPISRPNLTFSTLTVSNMSPEDSSIYLCSVEDRAGKANEGYTFGSGTRLTVV.

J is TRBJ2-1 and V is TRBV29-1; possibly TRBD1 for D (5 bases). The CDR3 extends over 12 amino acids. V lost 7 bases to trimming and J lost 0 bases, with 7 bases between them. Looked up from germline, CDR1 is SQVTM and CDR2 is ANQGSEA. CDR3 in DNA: TGCAGCGGTGACAGCTCCTACAATGAGCAGTTCTTC. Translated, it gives CSGDSSYNEQFF.

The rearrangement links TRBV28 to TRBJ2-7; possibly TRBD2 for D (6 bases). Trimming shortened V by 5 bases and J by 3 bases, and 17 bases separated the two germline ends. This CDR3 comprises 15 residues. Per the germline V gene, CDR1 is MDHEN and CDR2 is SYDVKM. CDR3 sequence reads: CASSPPNAGGYEQYF. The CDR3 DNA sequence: TGTGCCAGCAGTCCCCCAAACGCCGGGGGCTACGAGCAGTACTTC.

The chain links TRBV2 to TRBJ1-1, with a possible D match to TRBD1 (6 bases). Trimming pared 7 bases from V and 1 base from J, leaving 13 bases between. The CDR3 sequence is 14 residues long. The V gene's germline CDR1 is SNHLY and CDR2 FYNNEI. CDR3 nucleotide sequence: TGTGCCAGCACCACGACAGGTTGGAACACTGAAGCTTTCTTT. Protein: CASTTTGWNTEAFF.

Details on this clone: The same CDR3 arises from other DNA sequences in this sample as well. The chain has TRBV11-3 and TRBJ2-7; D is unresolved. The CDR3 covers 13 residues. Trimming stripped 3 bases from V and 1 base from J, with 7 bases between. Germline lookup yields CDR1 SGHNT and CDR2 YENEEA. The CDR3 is CASSFSGSYEQYF. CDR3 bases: TGTGCCAGCAGCTTTTCCGGGTCCTACGAGCAGTACTTC.

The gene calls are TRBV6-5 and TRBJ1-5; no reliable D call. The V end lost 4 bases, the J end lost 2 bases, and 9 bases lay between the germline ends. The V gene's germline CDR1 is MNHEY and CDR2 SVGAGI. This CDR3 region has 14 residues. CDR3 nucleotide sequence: TGTGCCAGCAGTTCGATGTTTGGCAATCAGCCCCAGCATTTT. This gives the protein CASSSMFGNQPQHF.

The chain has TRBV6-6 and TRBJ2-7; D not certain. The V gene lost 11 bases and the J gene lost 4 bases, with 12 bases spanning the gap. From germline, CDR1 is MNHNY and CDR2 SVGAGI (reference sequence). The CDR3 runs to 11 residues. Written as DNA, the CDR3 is TGTGCCTCGGAAGCTGGGTACGAGCAGTACTTC. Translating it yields CASEAGYEQYF.

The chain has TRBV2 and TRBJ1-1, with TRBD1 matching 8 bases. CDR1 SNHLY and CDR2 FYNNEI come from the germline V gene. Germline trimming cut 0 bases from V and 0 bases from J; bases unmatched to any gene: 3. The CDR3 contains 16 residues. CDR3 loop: CASSEAPTGVNTEAFF. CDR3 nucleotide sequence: TGTGCCAGCAGTGAAGCCCCGACAGGGGTGAACACTGAAGCTTTCTTT.

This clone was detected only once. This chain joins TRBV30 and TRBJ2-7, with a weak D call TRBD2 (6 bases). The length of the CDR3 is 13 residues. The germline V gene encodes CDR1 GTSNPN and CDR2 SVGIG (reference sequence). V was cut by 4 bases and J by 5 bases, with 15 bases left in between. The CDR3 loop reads CAWTPGLGNEQYF. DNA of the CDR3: TGTGCCTGGACCCCGGGACTGGGGAACGAGCAGTACTTC.